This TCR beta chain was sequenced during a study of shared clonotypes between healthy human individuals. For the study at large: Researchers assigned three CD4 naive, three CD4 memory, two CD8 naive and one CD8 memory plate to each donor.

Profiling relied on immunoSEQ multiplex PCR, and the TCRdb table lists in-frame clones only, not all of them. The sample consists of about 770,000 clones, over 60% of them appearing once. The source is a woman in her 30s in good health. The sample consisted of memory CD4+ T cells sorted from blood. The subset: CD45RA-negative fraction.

The CDR3 loop reads CASRPPGLASDEQYF. CDR3 DNA: TGTGCCAGCAGACCTCCGGGACTAGCGTCTGACGAGCAGTACTTC. The chain combines TRBV11-2 with TRBJ2-7, with TRBD2 matching over 10 bases. CDR3 length: 15 residues. J was trimmed by 5 bases and V by 6 bases; bases with no gene match: 10. The germline V gene has CDR1 SGHAT and CDR2 FQNNGV.